This entry features one T cell receptor beta chain sequence. This CDR3 is 17 amino acids long. V was trimmed by 2 bases and J by 0 bases, leaving 16 bases between them. Germline assignment: CDR1 KGHSH and CDR2 LQKENI. TCRdb re-called the RT-PCR reads through MiXCR, storing one row per CDR3 protein. The sample has about 680,000 distinct CDR3 sequences, approximately 15% seen once. The chain carries TRBV18 and TRBJ1-2, with D uncertain. This TCR came from a female donor in good health, serving as a healthy control. The sequenced sample consisted of memory CD4+ T cells from blood. This CDR3 reads CASSPDEAGRSNYGYTF. The CDR3 nucleotides read TGTGCCAGCTCACCAGACGAGGCAGGCCGCTCTAACTATGGCTACACCTTC.